The clone carrying this TCR beta chain has a handful of counts. One entry per CDR3 protein results from TCRdb running MiXCR on the 5' RACE reads. The sample lists roughly 230,000 distinct CDR3 sequences, under 20% occurring once. The data derive from a study of CD8 T cells in ankylosing spondylitis. The V gene's germline CDR1 is SEHNR and CDR2 FQNEAQ (reference sequence). The CDR3 spans 16 residues. Deletions cut 5 bases from V and 6 bases from J, with 19 bases between. The sample comprised blood, either unsorted or a sorted T cell fraction (not recorded which). This chain joins TRBV7-9 and TRBJ2-2; D is ambiguous. The sequence derives from a male donor with ankylosing spondylitis or in good health (not recorded which). CDR3 amino acids: CASSPMNRPGPGELFF. In nucleotides, the CDR3 is TGTGCCAGCAGCCCTATGAATCGGCCCGGACCCGGGGAGCTGTTTTTT. The full variable domain, rest sourced from reference TRBV7-9 and TRBJ2-2, is DTGVSQNPRHKITKRGQNVTFRCDPISEHNRLYWYRQTLGQGPEFLTYFQNEAQLEKSRLLSDRFSAERPKGSFSTLEIQRTEQGDSAMYLCASSPMNRPGPGELFFGEGSRLTVL.